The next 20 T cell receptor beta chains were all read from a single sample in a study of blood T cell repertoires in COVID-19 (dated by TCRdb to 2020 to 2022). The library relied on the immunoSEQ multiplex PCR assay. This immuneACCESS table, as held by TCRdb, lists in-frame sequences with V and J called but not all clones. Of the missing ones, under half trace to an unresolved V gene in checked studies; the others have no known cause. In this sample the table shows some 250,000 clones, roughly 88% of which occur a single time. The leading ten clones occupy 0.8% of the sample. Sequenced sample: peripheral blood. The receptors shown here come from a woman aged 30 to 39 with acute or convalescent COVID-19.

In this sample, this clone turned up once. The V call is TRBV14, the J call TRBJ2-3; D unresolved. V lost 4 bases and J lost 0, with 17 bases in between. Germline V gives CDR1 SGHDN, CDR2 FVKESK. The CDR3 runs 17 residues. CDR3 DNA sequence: TGTGCCAGCAGCCCGAACTTCGTGGTCCCTAGCACAGATACGCAGTATTTT. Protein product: CASSPNFVVPSTDTQYF. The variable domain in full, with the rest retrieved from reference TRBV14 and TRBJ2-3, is EAGVTQFPSHSVIEKGQTVTLRCDPISGHDNLYWYRRVMGKEIKFLLHFVKESKQDESGMPNNRFLAERTGGTYSTLKVQPAELEDSGVYFCASSPNFVVPSTDTQYFGPGTRLTVL.

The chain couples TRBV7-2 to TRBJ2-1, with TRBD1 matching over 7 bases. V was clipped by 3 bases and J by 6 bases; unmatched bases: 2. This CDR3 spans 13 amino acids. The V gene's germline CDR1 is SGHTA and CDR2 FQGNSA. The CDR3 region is CASSLRQGNEQFF. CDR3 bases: TGTGCCAGCAGCTTGAGACAGGGCAATGAGCAGTTCTTC.

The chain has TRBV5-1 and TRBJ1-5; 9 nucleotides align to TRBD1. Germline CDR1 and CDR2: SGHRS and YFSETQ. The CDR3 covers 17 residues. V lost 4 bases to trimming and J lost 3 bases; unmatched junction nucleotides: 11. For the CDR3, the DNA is TGCGCCAGCAGCGTAGGAGGGACAGGGTACGACAATCAGCCCCAGCATTTT. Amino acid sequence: CASSVGGTGYDNQPQHF.

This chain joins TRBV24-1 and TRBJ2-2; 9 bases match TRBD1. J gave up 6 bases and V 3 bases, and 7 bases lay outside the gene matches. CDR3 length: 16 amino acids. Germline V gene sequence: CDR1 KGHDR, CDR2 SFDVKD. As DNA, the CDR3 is TGTGCCACCAGTGATGCCGGGACAGGGTTCCCCGGGGAGCTGTTTTTT. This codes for CATSDAGTGFPGELFF.

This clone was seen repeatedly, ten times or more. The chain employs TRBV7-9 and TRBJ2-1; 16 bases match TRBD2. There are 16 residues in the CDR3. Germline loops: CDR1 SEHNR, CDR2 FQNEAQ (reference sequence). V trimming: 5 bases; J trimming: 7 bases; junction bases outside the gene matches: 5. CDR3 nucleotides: TGTGCCAGCAGCCCGGGGGGACTAGCGGGAGGGAATGAGCAGTTCTTC. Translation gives CASSPGGLAGGNEQFF.

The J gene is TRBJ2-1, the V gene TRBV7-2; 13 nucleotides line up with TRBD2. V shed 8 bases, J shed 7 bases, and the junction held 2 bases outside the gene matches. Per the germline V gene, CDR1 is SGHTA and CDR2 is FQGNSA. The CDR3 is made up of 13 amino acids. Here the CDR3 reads CASRTSGSNEQFF. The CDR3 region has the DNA TGTGCCAGCCGGACTAGCGGGAGTAATGAGCAGTTCTTC.

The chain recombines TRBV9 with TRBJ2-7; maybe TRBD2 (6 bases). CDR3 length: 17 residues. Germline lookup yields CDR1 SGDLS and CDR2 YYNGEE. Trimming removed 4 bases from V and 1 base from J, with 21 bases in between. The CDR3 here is CASSRSTSGRESYEQYF. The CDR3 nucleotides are TGTGCCAGCAGCAGGTCGACATCGGGCCGGGAGTCCTACGAGCAGTACTTC.

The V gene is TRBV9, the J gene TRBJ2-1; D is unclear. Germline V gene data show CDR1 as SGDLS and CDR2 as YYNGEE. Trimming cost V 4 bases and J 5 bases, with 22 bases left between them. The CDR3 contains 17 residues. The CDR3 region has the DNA TGTGCCAGCAGCCCCTCCCGACTCCACTCTGTCAACAATGAGCAGTTCTTC. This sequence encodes CASSPSRLHSVNNEQFF.

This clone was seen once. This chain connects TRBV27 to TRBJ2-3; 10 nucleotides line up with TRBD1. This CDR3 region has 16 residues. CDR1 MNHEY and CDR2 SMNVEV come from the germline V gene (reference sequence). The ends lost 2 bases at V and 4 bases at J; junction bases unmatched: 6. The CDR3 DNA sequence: TGTGCCAGCAGTTTAGCGACAGGGGGCGCGCCAGATACGCAGTATTTT. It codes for CASSLATGGAPDTQYF.

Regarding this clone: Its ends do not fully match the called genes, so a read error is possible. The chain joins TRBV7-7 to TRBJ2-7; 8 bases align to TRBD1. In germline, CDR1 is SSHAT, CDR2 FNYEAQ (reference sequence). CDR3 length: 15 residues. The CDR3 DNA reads TGTGCTAGCAGCACCGGACAGGGTGGGACCTACGAGCAGTACTTC. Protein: CASSTGQGGTYEQYF.

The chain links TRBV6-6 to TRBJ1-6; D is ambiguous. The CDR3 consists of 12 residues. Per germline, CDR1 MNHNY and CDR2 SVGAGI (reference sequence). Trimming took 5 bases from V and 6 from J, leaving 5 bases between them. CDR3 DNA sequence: TGTGCCAGCAGTCCCGGTAATTCACCCCTCCACTTT. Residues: CASSPGNSPLHF.

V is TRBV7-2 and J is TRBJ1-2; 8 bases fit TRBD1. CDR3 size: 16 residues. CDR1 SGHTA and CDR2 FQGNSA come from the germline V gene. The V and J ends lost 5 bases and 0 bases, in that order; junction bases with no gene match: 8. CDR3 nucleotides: TGTGCCAGCAGCCCCCGGGACAGGCCCCCTAACTATGGCTACACCTTC. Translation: CASSPRDRPPNYGYTF.

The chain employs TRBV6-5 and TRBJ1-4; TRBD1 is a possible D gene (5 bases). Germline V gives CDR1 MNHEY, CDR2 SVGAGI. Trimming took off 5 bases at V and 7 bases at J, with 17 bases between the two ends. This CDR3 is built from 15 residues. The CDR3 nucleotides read TGTGCCAGCAGTCCAGACAGAATGAAAGCTGAAAAACTGTTTTTT. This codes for CASSPDRMKAEKLFF.

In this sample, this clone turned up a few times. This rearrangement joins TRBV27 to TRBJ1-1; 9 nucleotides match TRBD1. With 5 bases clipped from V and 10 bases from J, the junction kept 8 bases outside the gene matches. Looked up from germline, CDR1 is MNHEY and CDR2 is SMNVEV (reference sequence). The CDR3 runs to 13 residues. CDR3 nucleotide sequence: TGTGCCAGCAGTCAAAGACAGGGGGTGGCAGCTTTCTTT. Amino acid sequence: CASSQRQGVAAFF.

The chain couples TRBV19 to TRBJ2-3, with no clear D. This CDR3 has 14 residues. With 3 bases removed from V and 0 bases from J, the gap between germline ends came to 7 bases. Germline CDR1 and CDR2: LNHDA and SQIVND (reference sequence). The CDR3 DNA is TGTGCCAGTAGTATCTTGTCTAGCACAGATACGCAGTATTTT. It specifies CASSILSSTDTQYF.

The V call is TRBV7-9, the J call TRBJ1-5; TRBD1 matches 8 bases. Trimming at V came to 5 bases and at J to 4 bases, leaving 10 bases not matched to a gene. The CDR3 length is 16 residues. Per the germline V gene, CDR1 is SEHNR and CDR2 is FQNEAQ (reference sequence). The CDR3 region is CASSQVTGDRNQPQHF. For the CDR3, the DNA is TGTGCCAGCAGCCAAGTTACAGGGGACAGGAATCAGCCCCAGCATTTT. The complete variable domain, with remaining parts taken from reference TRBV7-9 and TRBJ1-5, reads DTGVSQNPRHKITKRGQNVTFRCDPISEHNRLYWYRQTLGQGPEFLTYFQNEAQLEKSRLLSDRFSAERPKGSFSTLEIQRTEQGDSAMYLCASSQVTGDRNQPQHFGDGTRLSIL.

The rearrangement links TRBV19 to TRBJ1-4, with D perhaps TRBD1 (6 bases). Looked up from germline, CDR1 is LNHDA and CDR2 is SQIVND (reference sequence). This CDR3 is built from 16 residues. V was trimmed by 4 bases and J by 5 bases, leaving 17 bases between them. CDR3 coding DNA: TGTGCCAGTAGTACCCGACAGGAAACCTGGAATGAAAAACTGTTTTTT. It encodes CASSTRQETWNEKLFF.

DNA of the CDR3: TGTGCCAGCAGCCTAAATTTACAGCTGTCCAAAAACATTCAGTACTTC. Residues: CASSLNLQLSKNIQYF. The chain uses TRBV21-1 and TRBJ2-4; TRBD1, the table's D call, lacks a check against the DNA. TRBV21-1 represents a pseudogene. CDR3 length: 16 amino acids.

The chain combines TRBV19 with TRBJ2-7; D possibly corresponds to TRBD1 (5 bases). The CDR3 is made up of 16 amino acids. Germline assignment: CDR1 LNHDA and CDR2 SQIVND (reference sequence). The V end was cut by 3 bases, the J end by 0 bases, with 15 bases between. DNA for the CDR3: TGTGCCAGTAGTATCGGTACAAGACAGCTCTCCTACGAGCAGTACTTC. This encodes CASSIGTRQLSYEQYF.

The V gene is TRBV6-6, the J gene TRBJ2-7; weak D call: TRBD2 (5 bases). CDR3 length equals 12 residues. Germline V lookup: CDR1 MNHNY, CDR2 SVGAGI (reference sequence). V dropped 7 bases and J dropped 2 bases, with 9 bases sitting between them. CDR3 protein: CASNRETYEQYF. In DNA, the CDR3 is TGTGCCAGCAATAGGGAGACCTACGAGCAGTACTTC.